Below, 28 T cell receptor beta chains from the same sample are listed, as sequenced in a study of memory CD4+ T cells and cytomegalovirus serostatus. Single viable CD3+CD4+CD8-CD45RO+ cells were sorted as the memory CD4+ T cells. Assay: immunoSEQ multiplex PCR; the TCRdb copy retains only in-frame clones and omits some. This sample yields more than 45,000 clones, of which approximately 78% are seen a single time; 0.85% to 1.2% belongs to the top ten. The sample comprised memory CD4+ T cells from blood. All receptors come from an adult in good health and CMV-seronegative.

The chain links TRBV9 to TRBJ1-5; TRBD1 matches 7 bases. The V segment lost 4 bases and the J segment 1 base; nucleotides outside the gene matches: 14. Germline CDR1 SGDLS, CDR2 YYNGEE. The CDR3 has 18 residues. The DNA of the CDR3 is TGTGCCAGCAGCCCTAAGGGGGCAGGGAATGGGAGCAATCAGCCCCAGCATTTT. Encoded protein: CASSPKGAGNGSNQPQHF.

The chain recombines TRBV7-2 with TRBJ1-1; D gene uncertain. Germline V gives CDR1 SGHTA, CDR2 FQGNSA. The V end lost 3 bases, the J end lost 1 base, and 6 bases lay between the germline ends. The length of the CDR3 is 13 residues. DNA for the CDR3: TGTGCCAGCAGCTTCAGTGGGAACACTGAAGCTTTCTTT. This codes for CASSFSGNTEAFF. Together with reference TRBV7-2 and TRBJ1-1, the CDR3 gives the full variable domain: GAGVSQSPSNKVTEKGKDVELRCDPISGHTALYWYRQSLGQGLEFLIYFQGNSAPDKSGLPSDRFSAERTGGSVSTLTIQRTQQEDSAVYLCASSFSGNTEAFFGQGTRLTVV.

The J gene is TRBJ2-1, the V gene TRBV5-6; possible D gene TRBD2, 5 bases. CDR3 length: 15 residues. V was shortened by 0 bases and J by 2 bases, with 9 bases between the two germline ends. Germline V lookup: CDR1 SGHDT, CDR2 YYEEEE. The CDR3 loop is CASSLGSTTYNEQFF. CDR3 coding DNA: TGTGCCAGCAGCTTGGGGTCGACTACCTACAATGAGCAGTTCTTC.

The J gene is TRBJ1-2, the V gene TRBV5-6; D gene uncertain. Looked up from germline, CDR1 is SGHDT and CDR2 is YYEEEE. The CDR3 has 12 amino acids. The V end was cut by 0 bases, the J end by 8 bases, with 8 bases between. CDR3 protein: CASSLEGLGYTF. CDR3 coding DNA: TGTGCCAGCAGCTTGGAAGGGTTGGGCTACACCTTC.

In its sample, this clone was seen a few times. The chain uses TRBV19 and TRBJ1-5; the match to TRBD1 covers 8 bases. Looked up from germline, CDR1 is LNHDA and CDR2 is SQIVND (reference sequence). Trimming cost V 3 bases and J 0 bases; bases outside gene matches: 4. This CDR3 is built from 16 residues. CDR3: CASSMPDRASNQPQHF. DNA of the CDR3: TGTGCCAGTAGTATGCCGGACAGGGCTAGCAATCAGCCCCAGCATTTT.

The chain couples TRBV5-1 to TRBJ1-1; D might be TRBD1 (5 bases). This CDR3 spans 16 amino acids. Between the trimmed V and J ends, which lost 4 bases and 0 bases, there was a span of 16 bases. Germline CDR1 reads SGHRS; CDR2 reads YFSETQ. CDR3 sequence: CASSPKIGALNTEAFF. Here the CDR3 DNA reads TGCGCCAGCAGCCCGAAGATCGGGGCTTTGAACACTGAAGCTTTCTTT.

The chain is built from TRBV30 and TRBJ1-5; D remains ambiguous. The CDR3 sequence is 13 residues long. CDR1 and CDR2 (germline): GTSNPN, SVGIG (reference sequence). Trimming took off 3 bases at V and 6 bases at J, with 12 bases between the two ends. CDR3 sequence: CAWSASGPQPQHF. In DNA, the CDR3 is TGTGCCTGGAGCGCAAGTGGGCCTCAGCCCCAGCATTTT.

This clone was picked up a small number of times. This chain links TRBV7-9 with TRBJ2-7; 9 nucleotides agree with TRBD2. The length of the CDR3 is 16 residues. Germline CDR1 and CDR2: SEHNR and FQNEAQ (reference sequence). V lost 3 bases to trimming and J lost 1 base; unmatched junction nucleotides: 7. The CDR3 DNA sequence: TGTGCCAGCAGCTTCATAGCGGGAGTAGGTTCCTACGAGCAGTACTTC. Amino acid sequence: CASSFIAGVGSYEQYF.

In its sample, this clone was seen once. V usage is TRBV28 and J usage is TRBJ2-7; D may match TRBD1 or TRBD2 (5 bases each). V dropped 4 bases and J dropped 1 base, with 14 bases sitting between them. Germline loops: CDR1 MDHEN, CDR2 SYDVKM. The CDR3 totals 15 residues. The CDR3 spells CASSSSGTGSYEQYF. DNA of the CDR3: TGTGCCAGCAGTTCCTCAGGGACGGGATCCTACGAGCAGTACTTC.

This clone has more than one count but fewer than ten. This sequence joins TRBV4-2 and TRBJ2-5, with no clear D. From germline, CDR1 is LGHNA and CDR2 YNFKEQ. V was shortened by 9 bases and J by 2 bases, with 13 bases between the two germline ends. The CDR3 is 13 residues long. The CDR3 DNA reads TGTGCCAGGAGCTGGAGTACGCAAGAGACCCAGTACTTC. Protein product: CARSWSTQETQYF.

The chain employs TRBV5-1 and TRBJ1-1, with 7 bases lining up with TRBD1. Germline assignment: CDR1 SGHRS and CDR2 YFSETQ. V trimming: 2 bases; J trimming: 0 bases; junction bases outside the gene matches: 7. This CDR3 has 16 amino acids. The CDR3 bases are TGCGCCAGCAGCTTAGGGCAGGGGGGGATGAACACTGAAGCTTTCTTT. It yields the protein CASSLGQGGMNTEAFF.

The rearrangement links TRBV5-1 to TRBJ2-1, with 7 bases identical to TRBD2. The germline V gene encodes CDR1 SGHRS and CDR2 YFSETQ. The CDR3 totals 16 residues. V was pared by 4 bases and J by 6 bases, with 13 bases of the junction left unmatched. The CDR3 spells CASSPPLAGAGNEQFF. The CDR3 bases are TGCGCCAGCAGCCCCCCCCTTGCGGGAGCAGGCAATGAGCAGTTCTTC.

This chain uses TRBV5-1 with TRBJ2-1; D may match TRBD1 or TRBD2 (5 bases each). Germline CDR1 SGHRS, CDR2 YFSETQ. The CDR3 covers 15 residues. V was shortened by 4 bases and J by 4 bases, with 15 bases between the two germline ends. Written as DNA, the CDR3 is TGCGCCAGCAGCCCCGGGGCCGGCAGGTACAATGAGCAGTTCTTC. Amino acids: CASSPGAGRYNEQFF.

This chain connects TRBV19 to TRBJ1-5; 9 bases match TRBD1. The CDR3 runs to 14 residues. V trimming: 6 bases; J trimming: 4 bases; junction bases outside the gene matches: 4. The germline CDR1 and CDR2 sequences are LNHDA and SQIVND (reference sequence). CDR3 nucleotide sequence: TGTGCCAGTAGCCCGGGACAGGGAAATCAGCCCCAGCATTTT. Its translation: CASSPGQGNQPQHF.

This clone has a single count. The V gene is TRBV5-1, the J gene TRBJ2-5, with D unclear. With 0 bases removed from V and 6 bases from J, the gap between germline ends came to 9 bases. CDR3 length: 13 amino acids. Per the germline V gene, CDR1 is SGHRS and CDR2 is YFSETQ. CDR3 nucleotides: TGCGCCAGCAGCTTGGCAGATAGACAGACCCAGTACTTC. As protein: CASSLADRQTQYF.

The genes are TRBV6-5 and TRBJ1-2; D ambiguous. The length of the CDR3 is 12 residues. Germline V gives CDR1 MNHEY, CDR2 SVGAGI. Trimming stripped 6 bases from V and 4 bases from J, with 9 bases between. As DNA, the CDR3 is TGTGCCAGCAGGACGCGTAGCTATGGCTACACCTTC. Translated: CASRTRSYGYTF.

The chain combines TRBV29-1 with TRBJ2-2, with D possibly TRBD1 on 6 matching bases. Between the trimmed V and J ends, which lost 4 bases and 5 bases, there was a span of 8 bases. The CDR3 is 12 amino acids. The germline CDR1 and CDR2 sequences are SQVTM and ANQGSEA. This CDR3 reads CSVGGGTGELFF. The CDR3 DNA reads TGCAGCGTTGGAGGGGGAACCGGGGAGCTGTTTTTT.

As to this clone: The junction departs from the called germline gene at one end, perhaps through a read error. This CDR3 reads CASTSRQATQYF. Written as DNA, the CDR3 is TGTGCCAGCACCTCGAGGCAAGCGACCCAGTACTTC. The V call is TRBV7-9, the J call TRBJ2-5; D not certain. Germline V gives CDR1 SEHNR, CDR2 FQNEAQ (reference sequence). This CDR3 is 12 amino acids long.

This rearrangement joins TRBV5-6 to TRBJ2-1; D might be TRBD1 or TRBD2, each matching 5 bases. CDR3 length equals 15 residues. V lost 0 bases and J lost 7, with 14 bases in between. Germline assignment: CDR1 SGHDT and CDR2 YYEEEE. CDR3 amino acids: CASSLAGTLRNEQFF. CDR3 in DNA: TGTGCCAGCAGCTTGGCCGGGACCCTCCGGAATGAGCAGTTCTTC.

This clone was found a few times. The chain is built from TRBV7-8 and TRBJ2-7; TRBD1 matches 8 bases. The junction had 8 bases not matched to a gene; V was cut back by 5 bases and J by 2 bases. CDR1 is SGHVS, CDR2 FQNEAQ, per germline. The CDR3 is made up of 15 amino acids. In DNA form, the CDR3 reads TGTGCCAGCAGCCTAGAGTACAGGGGGACCTACGAGCAGTACTTC. Protein sequence: CASSLEYRGTYEQYF.

The chain joins TRBV19 to TRBJ1-2, with D possibly matching TRBD1 (6 bases). V was clipped by 2 bases and J by 8 bases, with 18 bases between them. The CDR3 extends over 15 amino acids. CDR1 and CDR2 (germline): LNHDA, SQIVND (reference sequence). CDR3 in amino acids: CASSIPPGHQMGYTF. CDR3 nucleotides: TGTGCCAGTAGTATACCCCCGGGACATCAAATGGGCTACACCTTC.

This sequence joins TRBV9 and TRBJ2-2; no definite D call. This CDR3 is 14 amino acids long. In germline, CDR1 is SGDLS, CDR2 YYNGEE. V was shortened by 4 bases and J by 4 bases, with 11 bases between the two germline ends. The CDR3 nucleotides are TGTGCCAGCAGCTTAAAGATGGGCACCGGGGAGCTGTTTTTT. The encoded protein is CASSLKMGTGELFF.

This clone has only a few counts. This chain uses TRBV7-9 with TRBJ1-2, with TRBD1 matching over 8 bases. CDR3 length equals 15 residues. V lost 6 bases to trimming and J lost 8 bases; unmatched junction nucleotides: 14. Germline CDR1 SEHNR, CDR2 FQNEAQ (reference sequence). The CDR3 spells CASRIADRVKEGYTF. CDR3 coding DNA: TGTGCCAGCAGGATTGCGGACAGGGTGAAAGAAGGCTACACCTTC.

This clone appeared a single time. This chain joins TRBV5-4 and TRBJ1-2; the D is unclear. Trimming removed 0 bases at V and 1 base at J, with 16 bases between. In germline, CDR1 is SGHNT, CDR2 YYREEE (reference sequence). This CDR3 is built from 17 residues. CDR3 DNA: TGTGCCAGCAGCTTGGAAGCGGACGGCTACTATAACTATGGCTACACCTTC. This gives the protein CASSLEADGYYNYGYTF.

The V and J genes are TRBV9 and TRBJ2-3, with 8 bases matching TRBD1. Germline trimming cut 4 bases from V and 5 bases from J; bases unmatched to any gene: 12. Germline values: CDR1 SGDLS, CDR2 YYNGEE. This CDR3 is built from 16 residues. The chain's CDR3 is CASSPQSGQGEDTQYF. CDR3 bases: TGTGCCAGCAGCCCTCAAAGTGGACAGGGAGAAGATACGCAGTATTTT.

The V call is TRBV11-3, the J call TRBJ2-3; D is uncertain. Germline V gene data show CDR1 as SGHNT and CDR2 as YENEEA. V shed 8 bases and J shed 0 bases, with 12 bases lying between them. This CDR3 is built from 14 residues. The CDR3 is CASGPTPSTDTQYF. The CDR3 coding sequence is TGTGCCAGCGGTCCTACCCCAAGCACAGATACGCAGTATTTT.

The chain combines TRBV30 with TRBJ1-3, with 9 bases matching TRBD1. The CDR3 length is 17 residues. V shed 2 bases and J 2 bases; nucleotides not matched to a gene: 10. Germline V CDR1 and CDR2: GTSNPN, SVGIG (reference sequence). The CDR3 DNA is TGTGCCTGGAGTCCAGGGACAGGGAGATTTGCTGGAAACACCATATATTTT. It codes for CAWSPGTGRFAGNTIYF.

This clone was seen a single time. CDR3: CASSQVTPGLLYYEQYF. The CDR3 nucleotides read TGTGCCAGCAGCCAAGTCACTCCGGGCCTCTTGTACTACGAGCAGTACTTC. The J gene is TRBJ2-7, the V gene TRBV4-2; D remains unclear. Trimming removed 1 base from V and 3 bases from J, with 19 bases in between. Germline CDR1 LGHNA, CDR2 YNFKEQ. The CDR3 covers 17 residues.